This entry features one T cell receptor (beta chain) sequence. Its specificity is unknown. Clones were read by immunoSEQ multiplex PCR, and TCRdb kept only the in-frame ones, dropping some. The repertoire consists of under 60,000 clones, with about three quarters occurring once and the leading ten covering 11%. All trial patients relapsed after autologous stem cell transplantation. The CDR3 has 15 amino acids. Germline-derived CDR1 and CDR2 are SGHRS and YFSETQ. J gave up 7 bases and V 3 bases, and 10 bases lay outside the gene matches. This record comes from a study of PD-1 blockade in classical Hodgkin lymphoma. Study-wide results and limits: Baseline diversity was lower in partial responders and progressors than complete responders.

The clonotype originates from a human donor with classical Hodgkin lymphoma. The chain is built from TRBV5-1 and TRBJ2-1; 7 bases fit TRBD2. Sequences were derived from peripheral blood mononuclear cells (PBMCs), sampled at baseline. The CDR3 DNA reads TGCGCCAGCAGCTCCCGGACTAGTGCGGTGAATGAGCAGTTCTTC. It specifies CASSSRTSAVNEQFF.